Within the sample, the clone carrying this T cell receptor beta chain is medium-sized. No antigen is known for it. This entry comes from a study of T cells in localized non-small cell lung cancer. This CDR3 contains 14 residues. CDR1 MNHGY and CDR2 SAAAGT come from the germline V gene. The germline V and J ends were trimmed by 7 bases and 2 bases, with 15 bases remaining between them. Method: immunoSEQ multiplex PCR; TCRdb's copy keeps in-frame clones and lacks some. The sample includes about 2,200 clones, just over 35% of them seen just once. General observations from the study: For the top 100 tumor clones, a median about 50 also appeared in adjacent lung.

The starting material was lung tumor tissue, obtained before any cancer treatment. The sequence was collected from a female donor aged 60 or older with stage I lung adenocarcinoma. The chain links TRBV6-8 to TRBJ2-7, with D perhaps being TRBD1 or TRBD2 (6 bases each). The CDR3 sequence: CASTPGGTTYEQYF. The CDR3, as DNA: TGTGCCAGCACCCCCGGAGGGACAACCTACGAGCAGTACTTC.